This entry lists 13 T cell receptor beta chains sequenced from one sample in a study of cytomegalovirus exposure and HLA in healthy donors. Primers: 60 Vbeta forward and 13 Jbeta reverse. Assay: immunoSEQ multiplex PCR; the TCRdb copy retains only in-frame clones and omits some. The table records under 250,000 clones, 80% to 85% of them present only once. Sample: PBMCs. The receptors were gathered from a woman aged 40 to 50 in good health and CMV-seronegative.

This clone was seen just once. The chain joins TRBV30 to TRBJ2-7; TRBD2 is a possible D gene (5 bases). V gave up 1 base and J gave up 3 bases, with 10 bases separating them. Looked up from germline, CDR1 is GTSNPN and CDR2 is SVGIG (reference sequence). The CDR3 totals 13 residues. CDR3 nucleotide sequence: TGTGCCTGGAGTGAGCGGCCCAACTACGAGCAGTACTTC. Translation gives CAWSERPNYEQYF.

This rearrangement joins TRBV30 to TRBJ1-5, with D hard to call. CDR1 and CDR2 from the germline V gene are GTSNPN and SVGIG (reference sequence). This CDR3 has 13 amino acids. V was cut by 2 bases and J by 0 bases, with 5 bases left in between. In DNA form, the CDR3 reads TGTGCCTGGAGTTTAAATAGCAATCAGCCCCAGCATTTT. Translating gives CAWSLNSNQPQHF.

V gene TRBV6-6 combines with J gene TRBJ2-7, with TRBD1 matching over 7 bases. Looked up from germline, CDR1 is MNHNY and CDR2 is SVGAGI (reference sequence). The CDR3 consists of 15 residues. J lost 1 base, V lost 6 bases, and 9 bases had no gene match. The CDR3 loop is CASRTTGDPSYEQYF. The CDR3 coding sequence is TGTGCCAGCAGAACTACAGGGGACCCATCCTACGAGCAGTACTTC.

The chain carries TRBV6-5 and TRBJ2-1; D may be TRBD2 (5 bases). Trimming cost V 4 bases and J 5 bases, with 9 bases left between them. The CDR3 is 13 amino acids. In germline, CDR1 is MNHEY, CDR2 SVGAGI. The DNA of the CDR3 is TGTGCCAGCAGTTTGGGGAGCCACAATGAGCAGTTCTTC. This translates into CASSLGSHNEQFF.

The chain recombines TRBV5-1 with TRBJ2-6, with 9 bases aligning to TRBD1. With 0 bases clipped from V and 3 bases from J, the junction kept 4 bases outside the gene matches. Per the germline V gene, CDR1 is SGHRS and CDR2 is YFSETQ. CDR3 length equals 17 residues. The CDR3 coding sequence is TGCGCCAGCAGCTTGGCACAGGGGGCGAGTGGGGCCAACGTCCTGACTTTC. It codes for CASSLAQGASGANVLTF.

The chain uses TRBV18 and TRBJ1-5; a weak D match, TRBD1 (6 bases). The CDR3 covers 15 residues. Trimming removed 3 bases at V and 2 bases at J, with 11 bases between. Germline V CDR1 and CDR2: KGHSH, LQKENI. CDR3 region: CASSPDPGGNQPQHF. CDR3 coding DNA: TGTGCCAGCTCACCGGACCCAGGGGGCAATCAGCCCCAGCATTTT.

The chain combines TRBV5-1 with TRBJ2-7; TRBD1 is a possible D gene (6 bases). CDR1 and CDR2 (germline): SGHRS, YFSETQ. The germline V and J ends were trimmed by 4 bases and 4 bases, with 15 bases remaining between them. This CDR3 is 14 amino acids long. The CDR3 bases are TGCGCCAGCAGCACAGGGTGGCGCAAATACGAGCAGTACTTC. Translated: CASSTGWRKYEQYF.

The genes are TRBV2 and TRBJ2-1; 12 nucleotides line up with TRBD2. Germline V gene lookup returns CDR1 SNHLY and CDR2 FYNNEI. V shed 2 bases and J 9 bases; nucleotides not matched to a gene: 17. This CDR3 is built from 19 residues. DNA of the CDR3: TGTGCCAGCAGTGAAAGAGGGCTAGCGGGAGGGCCGTTTGGTAGTGAGCAGTTCTTC. Its translation is CASSERGLAGGPFGSEQFF.

For the CDR3, the DNA is TGTGCCAGCAGTTTTGGGACAGGCGGGTATGGCTACACCTTC. Its protein product is CASSFGTGGYGYTF. This chain joins TRBV27 and TRBJ1-2; 8 bases are a match to TRBD1. The CDR3 runs to 14 residues. V was clipped by 3 bases and J by 5 bases; unmatched bases: 5. CDR1 is MNHEY and CDR2 is SMNVEV in the germline V gene (reference sequence).

This chain connects TRBV4-1 to TRBJ2-7; 12 bases match TRBD2. V gave up 4 bases and J gave up 6 bases; unmatched junction bases: 10. The CDR3 totals 16 residues. Germline-derived CDR1 and CDR2 are MGHRA and YSYEKL. CDR3 loop: CASSPRTSGILGEQYF. DNA for the CDR3: TGCGCCAGCAGCCCTCGGACTAGCGGGATCCTGGGCGAGCAGTACTTC.

The V gene is TRBV28, the J gene TRBJ2-7, with 7 bases that match TRBD2. The CDR3 loop spans 14 amino acids. CDR1 and CDR2 (germline): MDHEN, SYDVKM. Germline trimming cut 7 bases from V and 6 bases from J; bases unmatched to any gene: 12. CDR3 amino acids: CASNPGLGEGEQYF. The CDR3 DNA follows: TGTGCCAGCAACCCGGGCCTCGGGGAGGGCGAGCAGTACTTC.

This rearrangement joins TRBV9 to TRBJ2-1, with TRBD2 matching 10 bases. CDR1 is SGDLS and CDR2 is YYNGEE in the germline V gene. The CDR3 has 15 residues. Germline trimming cut 2 bases from V and 6 bases from J; bases unmatched to any gene: 5. The CDR3 coding sequence is TGTGCCAGCAGCGTCCGAGCGGGAGGGCTCAATGAGCAGTTCTTC. It translates to CASSVRAGGLNEQFF.

The J gene is TRBJ2-7, the V gene TRBV7-9, with 9 bases aligning to TRBD1. Germline assignment: CDR1 SEHNR and CDR2 FQNEAQ (reference sequence). There are 15 residues in the CDR3. V gave up 5 bases and J gave up 7 bases; unmatched junction bases: 12. CDR3 in DNA: TGTGCCAGCAGCCCGGGACAGGGAAAGATGGATGAGCAGTACTTC. Its protein is CASSPGQGKMDEQYF.